This TCR beta chain was identified in a study of shared clonotypes between healthy human individuals. General study findings and limits: Sequencing depth was expected to influence donor clonotype sharing. Around 5% was the fraction of naive CD4 clonotypes found shared across a few donors.

Worth noting for this clone: What it binds is not known.

Method: immunoSEQ multiplex PCR; TCRdb's copy keeps in-frame clones and lacks some. The repertoire consists of some 1 million clones, with about 75% occurring once and the leading ten covering approximately 1.5%. V was clipped by 8 bases and J by 1 base, with 14 bases between them. The germline V gene encodes CDR1 SNHLY and CDR2 FYNNEI. The CDR3 has 15 amino acids. The source is a man between 18 and 35 years old in good health. Sequencing was performed on memory CD4+ T cells sorted from blood. Subset indicated: CD45RA-negative fraction. The chain carries TRBV2 and TRBJ2-2; either TRBD1 or TRBD2 may supply D (5 bases each). CDR3 nucleotides: TGTGCCAGCGGGGGAGCGGCCCTGAACACCGGGGAGCTGTTTTTT. Its protein is CASGGAALNTGELFF.